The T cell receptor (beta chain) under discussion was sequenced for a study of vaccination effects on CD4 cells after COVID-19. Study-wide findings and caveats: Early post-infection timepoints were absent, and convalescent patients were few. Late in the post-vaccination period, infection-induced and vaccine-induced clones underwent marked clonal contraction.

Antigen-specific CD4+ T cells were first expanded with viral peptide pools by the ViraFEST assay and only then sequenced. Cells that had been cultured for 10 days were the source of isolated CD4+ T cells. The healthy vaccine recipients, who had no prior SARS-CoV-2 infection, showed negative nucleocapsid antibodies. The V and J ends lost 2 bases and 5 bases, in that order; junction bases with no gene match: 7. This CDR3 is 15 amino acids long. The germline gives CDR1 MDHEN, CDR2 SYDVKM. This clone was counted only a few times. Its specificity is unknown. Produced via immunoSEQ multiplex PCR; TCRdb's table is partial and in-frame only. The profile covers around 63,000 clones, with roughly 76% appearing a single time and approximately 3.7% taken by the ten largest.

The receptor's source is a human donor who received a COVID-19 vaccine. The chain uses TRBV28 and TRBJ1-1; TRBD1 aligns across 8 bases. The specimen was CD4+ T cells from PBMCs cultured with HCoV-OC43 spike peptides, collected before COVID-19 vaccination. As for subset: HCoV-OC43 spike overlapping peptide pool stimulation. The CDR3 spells CASSLGGQDSTEAFF. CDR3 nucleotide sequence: TGTGCCAGCAGTTTAGGGGGACAGGACTCTACTGAAGCTTTCTTT.